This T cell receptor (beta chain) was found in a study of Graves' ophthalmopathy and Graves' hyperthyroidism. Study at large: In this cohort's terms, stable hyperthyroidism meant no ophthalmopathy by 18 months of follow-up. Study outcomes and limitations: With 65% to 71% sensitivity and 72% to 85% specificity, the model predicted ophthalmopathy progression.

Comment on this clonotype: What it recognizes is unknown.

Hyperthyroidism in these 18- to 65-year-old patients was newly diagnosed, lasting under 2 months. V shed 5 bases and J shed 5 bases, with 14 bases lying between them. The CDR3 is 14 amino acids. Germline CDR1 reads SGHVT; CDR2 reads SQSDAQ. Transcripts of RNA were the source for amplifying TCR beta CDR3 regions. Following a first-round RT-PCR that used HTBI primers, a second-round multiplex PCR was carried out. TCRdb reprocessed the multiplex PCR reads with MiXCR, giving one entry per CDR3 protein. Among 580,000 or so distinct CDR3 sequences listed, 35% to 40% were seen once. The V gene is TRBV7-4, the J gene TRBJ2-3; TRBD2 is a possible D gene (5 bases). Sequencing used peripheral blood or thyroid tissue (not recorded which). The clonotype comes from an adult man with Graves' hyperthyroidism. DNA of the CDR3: TGTGCCAGCAGCGCCGACGAGCGGATAGATACGCAGTATTTT. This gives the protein CASSADERIDTQYF.